Listed below are T cell receptor beta chains from one sample, sequenced in a study of CD8 T cells in Susac syndrome. TCRdb itself ran the immunoSEQ multiplex PCR reads through MiXCR, one entry per CDR3 protein. The table includes about 160,000 distinct CDR3 sequences, roughly nine tenths detected once. Sequenced: CD4+ T cells from PBMCs. The source is a human donor in good health. Each CDR3 is given with its conserved first and last residue. The order of the fields is clone size, V gene, J gene, D gene, CDR3 protein, CDR3 DNA. The D gene is left open where the match is weak. Size values are once, few and many counts, or a class for expanded clones, and some rows have none.

clone_size: .
v_call: TRBV19
j_call: TRBJ1-5
d_call: TRBD1
cdr3_aa: CASNGPGTGGQPQHF
cdr3_nt: TGTGCCAGTAATGGTCCCGGGACAGGGGGTCAGCCCCAGCATTTT

clone_size: .
v_call: TRBV7-8
j_call: TRBJ1-4
d_call: .
cdr3_aa: CASSWDTFNEKLFF
cdr3_nt: TGTGCCAGCAGCTGGGACACCTTTAATGAAAAACTGTTTTTT

clone_size: .
v_call: TRBV10-3
j_call: TRBJ1-2
d_call: TRBD1
cdr3_aa: CAISESLTGVDGYTF
cdr3_nt: TGTGCCATCAGTGAGTCCCTCACAGGGGTCGATGGCTACACCTTC

clone_size: .
v_call: TRBV29-1
j_call: TRBJ2-7
d_call: TRBD2
cdr3_aa: CSVASGRRAYEQYF
cdr3_nt: TGCAGCGTCGCGAGCGGGAGACGGGCCTACGAGCAGTACTTC

clone_size: .
v_call: TRBV11-3
j_call: TRBJ2-7
d_call: .
cdr3_aa: CASSQGGAGTYEQYF
cdr3_nt: TGTGCCAGCAGCCAGGGGGGGGCCGGCACCTACGAGCAGTACTTC

clone_size: .
v_call: TRBV10-3
j_call: TRBJ1-1
d_call: .
cdr3_aa: CAISESGARVAAFF
cdr3_nt: TGTGCCATCAGTGAGTCGGGGGCCCGGGTGGCAGCTTTCTTT

clone_size: few
v_call: TRBV29-1
j_call: TRBJ2-1
d_call: .
cdr3_aa: CSVGTGYNEQFF
cdr3_nt: TGCAGCGTCGGGACGGGATACAATGAGCAGTTCTTC

clone_size: .
v_call: TRBV20-1
j_call: TRBJ2-7
d_call: .
cdr3_aa: CSARGVSYEQYF
cdr3_nt: TGCAGTGCTAGGGGGGTCTCCTACGAGCAGTACTTC

clone_size: .
v_call: TRBV11-2
j_call: TRBJ2-1
d_call: TRBD2
cdr3_aa: CASSSRLAGVGGEQFF
cdr3_nt: TGTGCCAGCAGCTCCAGACTAGCGGGAGTGGGCGGTGAGCAGTTCTTC

clone_size: .
v_call: TRBV6-2/TRBV6-3
j_call: TRBJ2-7
d_call: TRBD2
cdr3_aa: CASTHREGHHEQYF
cdr3_nt: TGTGCCAGCACCCACCGGGAGGGCCACCACGAGCAGTACTTC

clone_size: once
v_call: TRBV6-2/TRBV6-3
j_call: TRBJ1-6
d_call: .
cdr3_aa: CASSFDRTPLHF
cdr3_nt: TGTGCCAGCAGTTTCGACCGCACACCCCTCCACTTT

clone_size: .
v_call: TRBV6-5
j_call: TRBJ1-2
d_call: .
cdr3_aa: CASNQTSLTYGYTF
cdr3_nt: TGTGCCAGCAACCAGACCTCCTTGACCTATGGCTACACCTTC

clone_size: .
v_call: TRBV6-2/TRBV6-3
j_call: TRBJ2-7
d_call: TRBD1
cdr3_aa: CASRYGTGDSHEQYF
cdr3_nt: TGTGCCAGCAGGTATGGGACAGGGGATAGCCACGAGCAGTACTTC

clone_size: .
v_call: TRBV19
j_call: TRBJ1-5
d_call: .
cdr3_aa: CASSNLAGGNQPQHF
cdr3_nt: TGTGCCAGTAGTAATCTCGCAGGGGGCAATCAGCCCCAGCATTTT

clone_size: .
v_call: TRBV6-2/TRBV6-3
j_call: TRBJ2-1
d_call: TRBD2
cdr3_aa: CASSYAPGTSGGVSSYNEQFF
cdr3_nt: TGTGCCAGCAGTTACGCCCCCGGGACTAGCGGGGGGGTCAGCTCCTACAATGAGCAGTTCTTC

clone_size: .
v_call: TRBV9
j_call: TRBJ2-2
d_call: TRBD1
cdr3_aa: CASRKGQGNTGELFF
cdr3_nt: TGTGCCAGCAGGAAGGGACAGGGGAACACCGGGGAGCTGTTTTTT

clone_size: .
v_call: TRBV2
j_call: TRBJ2-7
d_call: .
cdr3_aa: CASRETLGPYEQYF
cdr3_nt: TGTGCCAGCAGGGAGACCCTAGGTCCGTACGAGCAGTACTTC

clone_size: .
v_call: TRBV12-3/TRBV12-4
j_call: TRBJ2-3
d_call: .
cdr3_aa: CASSLDSADTQYF
cdr3_nt: TGTGCCAGCAGTTTAGACAGCGCAGATACGCAGTATTTT

clone_size: .
v_call: TRBV6-2/TRBV6-3
j_call: TRBJ1-2
d_call: .
cdr3_aa: CASSPGGTYGYTF
cdr3_nt: TGTGCCAGCAGCCCAGGTGGGACATATGGCTACACCTTC

clone_size: once
v_call: TRBV2
j_call: TRBJ2-1
d_call: TRBD2
cdr3_aa: CASSFKRGGDNEQFF
cdr3_nt: TGTGCCAGCAGTTTTAAGCGGGGGGGCGACAATGAGCAGTTCTTC

clone_size: .
v_call: TRBV18
j_call: TRBJ2-5
d_call: .
cdr3_aa: CASSPWERFVETQYF
cdr3_nt: TGTGCCAGCTCACCTTGGGAACGCTTCGTTGAGACCCAGTACTTC

clone_size: .
v_call: TRBV3-1
j_call: TRBJ1-2
d_call: .
cdr3_aa: CASSQDGGIYGYTF
cdr3_nt: TGTGCCAGCAGCCAAGATGGGGGAATCTATGGCTACACCTTC

clone_size: .
v_call: TRBV12-3/TRBV12-4
j_call: TRBJ2-7
d_call: TRBD1
cdr3_aa: CATNLQGVSYEQYF
cdr3_nt: TGTGCCACGAACCTCCAGGGGGTGTCTTACGAGCAGTACTTC

clone_size: .
v_call: TRBV27
j_call: TRBJ2-4
d_call: .
cdr3_aa: CASSRTGGWGNIQYF
cdr3_nt: TGTGCCAGCAGTCGGACTGGCGGATGGGGAAACATTCAGTACTTC

clone_size: .
v_call: TRBV7-2
j_call: TRBJ1-5
d_call: .
cdr3_aa: CASSLEWLQPQHF
cdr3_nt: TGTGCCAGCAGCTTAGAGTGGCTTCAGCCCCAGCATTTT

clone_size: .
v_call: TRBV3-1
j_call: TRBJ2-1
d_call: TRBD1
cdr3_aa: CASSRGTGQNEQFF
cdr3_nt: TGTGCCAGCAGCCGAGGGACAGGCCAAAATGAGCAGTTCTTC

clone_size: .
v_call: TRBV5-1
j_call: TRBJ2-7
d_call: TRBD2
cdr3_aa: CASSSRGTSGYEQYF
cdr3_nt: TGCGCCAGCAGCTCTCGGGGGACTAGCGGCTACGAGCAGTACTTC

clone_size: .
v_call: TRBV5-6
j_call: TRBJ1-3
d_call: .
cdr3_aa: CASSFGHASGNTIYF
cdr3_nt: TGTGCCAGCAGCTTTGGACATGCCTCTGGAAACACCATATATTTT

clone_size: .
v_call: TRBV6-6
j_call: TRBJ2-5
d_call: .
cdr3_aa: CASSYGRIQETQYF
cdr3_nt: TGTGCCAGCAGTTACGGACGGATACAAGAGACCCAGTACTTC

clone_size: .
v_call: TRBV7-2
j_call: TRBJ1-3
d_call: .
cdr3_aa: CASSLLIPGNTIYF
cdr3_nt: TGTGCCAGCAGCCTCCTAATCCCTGGAAACACCATATATTTT

clone_size: .
v_call: TRBV7-2
j_call: TRBJ2-5
d_call: .
cdr3_aa: CASNATTERLGTQYF
cdr3_nt: TGTGCCAGTAACGCGACGACGGAGAGATTGGGGACCCAGTACTTC

clone_size: .
v_call: TRBV18
j_call: TRBJ1-5
d_call: .
cdr3_aa: CASSGRREGPQHF
cdr3_nt: TGTGCCAGCTCGGGACGGAGAGAAGGGCCCCAGCATTTT

clone_size: .
v_call: TRBV7-9
j_call: TRBJ2-1
d_call: .
cdr3_aa: CASSPRAVLEEQFF
cdr3_nt: TGTGCCAGCAGCCCGCGGGCCGTCTTGGAGGAGCAGTTCTTC

clone_size: .
v_call: TRBV5-8
j_call: TRBJ1-3
d_call: .
cdr3_aa: CASSLEGPQASGNTIYF
cdr3_nt: TGTGCCAGCAGCCTGGAGGGGCCACAGGCCTCTGGAAACACCATATATTTT

clone_size: .
v_call: TRBV19
j_call: TRBJ1-2
d_call: TRBD1
cdr3_aa: CASSVPGGRRYGYTF
cdr3_nt: TGTGCCAGTAGTGTCCCAGGGGGCCGTCGCTATGGCTACACCTTC

clone_size: .
v_call: TRBV20-1
j_call: TRBJ2-7
d_call: TRBD2
cdr3_aa: CSARASRASGKKVSYEQYF
cdr3_nt: TGCAGTGCTAGAGCTTCGAGGGCTAGCGGGAAAAAGGTCTCCTACGAGCAGTACTTC

clone_size: .
v_call: TRBV5-1
j_call: TRBJ2-7
d_call: TRBD1
cdr3_aa: CASSDPGTGGEQYF
cdr3_nt: TGCGCCAGCAGCGACCCCGGGACAGGGGGCGAGCAGTACTTC

clone_size: .
v_call: TRBV5-1
j_call: TRBJ2-1
d_call: .
cdr3_aa: CASSLGISPSYNEQFF
cdr3_nt: TGCGCCAGCAGCTTGGGAATAAGCCCCTCCTACAATGAGCAGTTCTTC

clone_size: .
v_call: TRBV5-1
j_call: TRBJ1-1
d_call: .
cdr3_aa: CASSLTGRNTEAFF
cdr3_nt: TGCGCCAGCAGCTTGACAGGGAGGAACACTGAAGCTTTCTTT

clone_size: .
v_call: TRBV28
j_call: TRBJ2-5
d_call: .
cdr3_aa: CASSQLPAGTETQYF
cdr3_nt: TGTGCCAGCAGCCAACTTCCCGCCGGGACCGAGACCCAGTACTTC

clone_size: .
v_call: TRBV12-3/TRBV12-4
j_call: TRBJ1-5
d_call: .
cdr3_aa: CASSLTGSNQPQHF
cdr3_nt: TGTGCCAGCAGTTTAACGGGTAGCAATCAGCCCCAGCATTTT